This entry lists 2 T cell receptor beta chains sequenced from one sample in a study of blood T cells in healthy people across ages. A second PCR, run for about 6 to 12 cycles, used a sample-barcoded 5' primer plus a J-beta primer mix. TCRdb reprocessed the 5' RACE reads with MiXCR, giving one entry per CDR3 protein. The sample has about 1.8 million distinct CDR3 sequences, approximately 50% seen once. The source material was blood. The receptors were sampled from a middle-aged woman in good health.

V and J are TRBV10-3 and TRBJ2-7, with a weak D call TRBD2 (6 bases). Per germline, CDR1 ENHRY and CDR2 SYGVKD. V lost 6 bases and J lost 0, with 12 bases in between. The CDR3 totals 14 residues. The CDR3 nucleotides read TGTGCCATCAGGGGGGGTCCAAACTCCTACGAGCAGTACTTC. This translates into CAIRGGPNSYEQYF.

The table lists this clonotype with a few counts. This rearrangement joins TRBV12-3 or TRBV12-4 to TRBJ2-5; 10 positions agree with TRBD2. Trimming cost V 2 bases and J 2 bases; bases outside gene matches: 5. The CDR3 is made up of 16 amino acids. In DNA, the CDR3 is TGTGCCAGCAGTTTAATGCTAGCGGGGGCTCAAGAGACCCAGTACTTC. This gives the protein CASSLMLAGAQETQYF.